This TCR beta chain was observed in a study of tumor-infiltrating T cells and Merkel cell polyomavirus. Study summary: The study examined CD8+ T cells specific for the Merkel cell polyomavirus KLL epitope.

Libraries were prepared by immunoSEQ multiplex PCR; TCRdb keeps only in-frame clonotypes and omits some of them. The sample has 20,000 to 30,000 clones, 87% seen once; the top ten hold more than 2.5%. All patients' tumors stained robustly positive for Merkel cell polyomavirus Large T antigen by immunohistochemistry. All patients were Caucasian, median age roughly 61, range roughly 45 to 85. This CDR3 is built from 14 residues. V was clipped by 5 bases and J by 0 bases, with 8 bases between them. Germline CDR1 SQVTM, CDR2 ANQGSEA. Whole-study findings and limits: Few patients were studied, which limits the findings. The study covered a single Merkel cell polyomavirus epitope only.

As concerns this clone: Its antigen is not known.

Specimen: lymph node tissue. This clonotype was obtained from a man aged 50 or older with Merkel cell carcinoma. The chain links TRBV29-1 to TRBJ2-6, with D perhaps matching TRBD1 (5 bases). CDR3 region: CSVPGLSGANVLTF. As DNA, the CDR3 is TGCAGCGTTCCAGGGCTCTCTGGGGCCAACGTCCTGACTTTC.